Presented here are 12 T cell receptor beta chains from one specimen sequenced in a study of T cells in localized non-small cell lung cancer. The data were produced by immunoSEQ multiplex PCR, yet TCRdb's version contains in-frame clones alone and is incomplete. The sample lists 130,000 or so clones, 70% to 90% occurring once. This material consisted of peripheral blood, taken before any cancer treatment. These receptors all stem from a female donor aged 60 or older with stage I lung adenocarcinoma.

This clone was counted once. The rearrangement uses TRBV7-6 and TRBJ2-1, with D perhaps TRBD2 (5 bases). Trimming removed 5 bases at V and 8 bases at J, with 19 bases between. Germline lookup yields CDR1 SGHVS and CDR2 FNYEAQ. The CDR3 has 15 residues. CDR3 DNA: TGTGCCAGCAGCCGAACACCGATCCTAGCTCATGAGCAGTTCTTC. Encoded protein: CASSRTPILAHEQFF.

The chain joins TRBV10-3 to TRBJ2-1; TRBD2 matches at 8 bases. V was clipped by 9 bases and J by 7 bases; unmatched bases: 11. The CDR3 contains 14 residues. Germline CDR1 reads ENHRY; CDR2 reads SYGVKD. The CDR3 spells CAIGQREPGNEQFF. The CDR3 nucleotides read TGTGCCATAGGCCAGCGGGAGCCAGGGAATGAGCAGTTCTTC.

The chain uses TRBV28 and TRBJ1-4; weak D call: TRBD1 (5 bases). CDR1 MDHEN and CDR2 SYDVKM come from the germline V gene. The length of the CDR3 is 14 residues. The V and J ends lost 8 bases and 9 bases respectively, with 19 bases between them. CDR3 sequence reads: CASVDRTEAKKLFF. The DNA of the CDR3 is TGTGCCAGCGTAGACAGAACGGAGGCAAAAAAACTGTTTTTT.

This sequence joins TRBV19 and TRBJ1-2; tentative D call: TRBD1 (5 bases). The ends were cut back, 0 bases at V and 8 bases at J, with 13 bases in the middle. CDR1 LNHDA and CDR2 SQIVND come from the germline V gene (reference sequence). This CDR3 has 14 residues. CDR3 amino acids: CASSIDRRGYGYTF. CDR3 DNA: TGTGCCAGTAGTATAGATAGAAGGGGATACGGCTACACCTTC. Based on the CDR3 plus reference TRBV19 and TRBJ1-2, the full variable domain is DGGITQSPKYLFRKEGQNVTLSCEQNLNHDAMYWYRQDPGQGLRLIYYSQIVNDFQKGDIAEGYSVSREKKESFPLTVTSAQKNPTAFYLCASSIDRRGYGYTFGSGTRLTVV.

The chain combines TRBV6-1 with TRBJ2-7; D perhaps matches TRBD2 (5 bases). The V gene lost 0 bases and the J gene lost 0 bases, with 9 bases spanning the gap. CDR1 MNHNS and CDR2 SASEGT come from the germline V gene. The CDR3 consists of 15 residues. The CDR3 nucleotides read TGTGCCAGCAGTGAAGCGCCGGGGAGCTCCTACGAGCAGTACTTC. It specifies CASSEAPGSSYEQYF.

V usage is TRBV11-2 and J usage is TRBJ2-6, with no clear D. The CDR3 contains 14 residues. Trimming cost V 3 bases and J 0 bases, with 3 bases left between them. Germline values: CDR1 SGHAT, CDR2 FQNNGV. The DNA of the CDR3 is TGTGCCAGCAGCTTTAACTCTGGGGCCAACGTCCTGACTTTC. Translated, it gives CASSFNSGANVLTF.

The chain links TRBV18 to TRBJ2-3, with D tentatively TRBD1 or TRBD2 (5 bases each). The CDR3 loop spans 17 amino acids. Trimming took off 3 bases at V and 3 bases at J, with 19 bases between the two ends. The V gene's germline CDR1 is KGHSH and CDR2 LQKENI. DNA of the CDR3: TGTGCCAGCTCACCGTTGCAGGGAGCTCTCCAGACAGATACGCAGTATTTT. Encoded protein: CASSPLQGALQTDTQYF.

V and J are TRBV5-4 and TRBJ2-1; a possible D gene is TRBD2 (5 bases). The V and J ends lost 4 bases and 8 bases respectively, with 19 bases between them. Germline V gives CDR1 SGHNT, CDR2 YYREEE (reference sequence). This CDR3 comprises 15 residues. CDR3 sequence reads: CASSQGGSGRDEQFF. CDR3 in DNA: TGTGCCAGCAGCCAAGGAGGCAGCGGAAGGGATGAGCAGTTCTTC.

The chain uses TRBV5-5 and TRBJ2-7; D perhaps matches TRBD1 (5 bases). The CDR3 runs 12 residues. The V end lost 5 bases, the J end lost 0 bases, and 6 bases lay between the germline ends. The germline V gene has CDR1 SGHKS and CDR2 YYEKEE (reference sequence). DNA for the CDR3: TGTGCCAGCAGAGGGGTCTCCTACGAGCAGTACTTC. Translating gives CASRGVSYEQYF.

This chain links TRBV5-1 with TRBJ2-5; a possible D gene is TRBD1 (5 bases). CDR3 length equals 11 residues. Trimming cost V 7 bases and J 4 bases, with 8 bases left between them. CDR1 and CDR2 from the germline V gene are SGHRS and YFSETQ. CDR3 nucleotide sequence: TGCGCCAGCGGGCAGGGAGAGACCCAGTACTTC. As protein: CASGQGETQYF.

The DNA of the CDR3 is TGTGCCAGCAGGGGGGTGGACACTGAAGCTTTCTTT. Residues: CASRGVDTEAFF. J is TRBJ1-1 and V is TRBV28; a weak D match, TRBD1 (5 bases). CDR1 is MDHEN and CDR2 is SYDVKM in the germline V gene. The CDR3 spans 12 residues. Trimming took off 6 bases at V and 3 bases at J, with 8 bases between the two ends.

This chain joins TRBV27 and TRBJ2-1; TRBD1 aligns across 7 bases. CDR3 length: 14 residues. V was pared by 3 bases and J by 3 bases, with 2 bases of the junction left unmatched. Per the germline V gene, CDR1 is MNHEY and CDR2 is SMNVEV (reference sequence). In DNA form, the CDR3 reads TGTGCCAGCAGTTTTGCAGGGGGCTACAATGAGCAGTTCTTC. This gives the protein CASSFAGGYNEQFF.